These T cell receptor beta chains were read from a single sample in a study of T cells in Graves' hyperthyroidism and ophthalmopathy. One entry per CDR3 protein results from TCRdb running MiXCR on the multiplex PCR reads. The sample carries around 520,000 distinct CDR3 sequences, around 22% recorded once. The sample taken for sequencing was blood. These receptors all come from a woman in her 30s with Graves' ophthalmopathy. Both conserved end residues are part of each CDR3. D genes are given only for firm matches. Expanded clones are given a class, and other clones once, few, many or no size at all.

TRBJ2-2 NA NA 14 TRBV24-1 TGTGCCACCAGTGTAGGACAGATACCCGGGGAGCTGTTTTTT CATSVGQIPGELFF
TRBJ1-2 TRBD1 few 16 TRBV6-5 TGTGCCAGCAGTTCCGAAGGGGCGACAGGGTTAAATGGCTACACCTTC CASSSEGATGLNGYTF
TRBJ1-2 NA many 14 TRBV20-1 TGCAGTGCTAGAGATCCTAGAGGACAGTATGGCTACACCTTC CSARDPRGQYGYTF
TRBJ2-2 TRBD1 many 14 TRBV12-3/TRBV12-4 TGTGCCAGCAGACCAGGGACAGGCCCCGGGGAGCTGTTTTTT CASRPGTGPGELFF
TRBJ2-7 NA few 15 TRBV6-5 TGTGCCAGCAGTTACTCTGGGGGTGAGACCTACGAGCAGTACTTC CASSYSGGETYEQYF
TRBJ2-6 TRBD1 NA 20 TRBV6-2/TRBV6-3 TGTGCCAGCCGACCCCTACGCGCCGAGGGGGCCGACTCTGGGGCCAACGTCCTGACTTTC CASRPLRAEGADSGANVLTF
TRBJ1-1 NA NA 14 TRBV27 TGTGCCAGCAGTCACCAGGGAGGAGGCACTGAAGCTTTCTTT CASSHQGGGTEAFF
TRBJ2-7 NA few 14 TRBV20-1 TGCAGTGCCATCACAGACCCGGGCACCTACGAGCAGTACTTC CSAITDPGTYEQYF
TRBJ2-6 NA NA 15 TRBV10-3 TGTGCCTCAGCAACGGATGTCTCTGGGGCCAACGTCCTGACTTTC CASATDVSGANVLTF
TRBJ1-5 NA NA 12 TRBV24-1 TGTGCCACCATGGGAGACAATCAGCCCCAGCATTTT CATMGDNQPQHF
TRBJ1-1 NA few 16 TRBV27 TGTGCCAGCAGTTTCTCAGGCAGACCAATGAACACTGAAGCTTTCTTT CASSFSGRPMNTEAFF
TRBJ1-1 TRBD1 once 12 TRBV20-1 TGCAGTGCTAGAAAAGAGGACAGGGGAGCTTTCTTT CSARKEDRGAFF
TRBJ2-7 TRBD2 many 14 TRBV20-1 TGCAGTGCTAGTCGGGCGGGGGAGCCCTACGAGCAGTACTTC CSASRAGEPYEQYF
TRBJ2-7 NA NA 15 TRBV20-1 TGCAGTGCTAGAGTTTTTGGCAGGACCGCCTACGAGCAGTACTTC CSARVFGRTAYEQYF
TRBJ2-5 TRBD1 many 16 TRBV25-1 TGTGCCAGCAGTGCAACAGGGGCGAACTACCAAGAGACCCAGTACTTC CASSATGANYQETQYF
TRBJ1-2 TRBD1 many 12 TRBV2 TGCGCTACCGGGGCCAGGGGGCTTGGCTACACCTTC CATGARGLGYTF
TRBJ2-7 TRBD1 few 14 TRBV7-2 TGTGCCAGCAGCCAGACAGGGGCCGTGGGCGAGCAGTACTTC CASSQTGAVGEQYF
TRBJ2-2 NA many 17 TRBV30 TGTGCCTGGAGTGGCGCATTGACAGTTACTAACACCGGGGAGCTGTTTTTT CAWSGALTVTNTGELFF